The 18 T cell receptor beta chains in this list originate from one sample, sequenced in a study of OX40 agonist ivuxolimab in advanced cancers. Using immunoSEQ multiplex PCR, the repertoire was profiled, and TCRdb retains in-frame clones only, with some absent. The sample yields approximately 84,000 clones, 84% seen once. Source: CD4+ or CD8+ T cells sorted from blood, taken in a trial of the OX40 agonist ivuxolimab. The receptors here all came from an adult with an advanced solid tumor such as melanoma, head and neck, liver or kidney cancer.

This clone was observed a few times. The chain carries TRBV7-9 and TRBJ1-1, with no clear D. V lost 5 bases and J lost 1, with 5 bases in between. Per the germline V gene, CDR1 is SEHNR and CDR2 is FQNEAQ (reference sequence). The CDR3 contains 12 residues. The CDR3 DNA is TGTGCCAGCAGCGTCCCGAACACTGAAGCTTTCTTT. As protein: CASSVPNTEAFF.

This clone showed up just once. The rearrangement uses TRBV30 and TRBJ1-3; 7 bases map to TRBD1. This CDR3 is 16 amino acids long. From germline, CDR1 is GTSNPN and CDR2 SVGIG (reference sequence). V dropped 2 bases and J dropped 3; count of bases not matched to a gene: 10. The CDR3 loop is CAWSPRQGRFGNTIYF. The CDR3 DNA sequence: TGTGCCTGGAGTCCCCGACAGGGAAGGTTTGGAAACACCATATATTTT. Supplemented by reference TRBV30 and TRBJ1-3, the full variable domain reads SQTIHQWPATLVQPVGSPLSLECTVEGTSNPNLYWYRQAAGRGLQLLFYSVGIGQISSEVPQNLSASRPQDRQFILSSKKLLLSDSGFYLCAWSPRQGRFGNTIYFGEGSWLTVV.

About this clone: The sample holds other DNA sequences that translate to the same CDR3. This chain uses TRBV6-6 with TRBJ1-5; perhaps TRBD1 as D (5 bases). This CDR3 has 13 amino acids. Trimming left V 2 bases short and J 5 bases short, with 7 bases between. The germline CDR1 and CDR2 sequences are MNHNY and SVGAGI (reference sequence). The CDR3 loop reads CASSYQGDQPQHF. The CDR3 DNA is TGTGCCAGCAGTTACCAAGGGGATCAGCCCCAGCATTTT.

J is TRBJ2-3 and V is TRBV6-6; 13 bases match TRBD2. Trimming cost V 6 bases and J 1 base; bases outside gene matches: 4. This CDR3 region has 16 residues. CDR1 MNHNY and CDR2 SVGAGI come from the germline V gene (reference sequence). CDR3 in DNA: TGTGCCAGCAGCCCTGGGACTAGCGGGGGCACAGATACGCAGTATTTT. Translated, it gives CASSPGTSGGTDTQYF.

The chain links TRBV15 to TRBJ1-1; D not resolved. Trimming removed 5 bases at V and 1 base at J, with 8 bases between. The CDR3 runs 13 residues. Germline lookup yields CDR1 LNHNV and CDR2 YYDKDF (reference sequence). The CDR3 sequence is CATSARANTEAFF. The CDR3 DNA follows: TGTGCCACCAGCGCCCGAGCGAACACTGAAGCTTTCTTT.

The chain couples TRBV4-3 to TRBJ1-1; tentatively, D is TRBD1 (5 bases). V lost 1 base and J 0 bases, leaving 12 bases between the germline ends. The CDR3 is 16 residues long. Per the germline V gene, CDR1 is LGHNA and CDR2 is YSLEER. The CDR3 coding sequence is TGCGCCAGCAGCCAAGCGGCACAGGTCATGAACACTGAAGCTTTCTTT. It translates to CASSQAAQVMNTEAFF.

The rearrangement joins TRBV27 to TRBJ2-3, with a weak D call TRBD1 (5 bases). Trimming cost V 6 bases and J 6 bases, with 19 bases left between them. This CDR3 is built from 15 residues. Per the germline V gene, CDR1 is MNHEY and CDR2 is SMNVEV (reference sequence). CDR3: CASRASGNGYDTQYF. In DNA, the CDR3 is TGTGCCAGCAGAGCATCAGGGAATGGATATGATACGCAGTATTTT.

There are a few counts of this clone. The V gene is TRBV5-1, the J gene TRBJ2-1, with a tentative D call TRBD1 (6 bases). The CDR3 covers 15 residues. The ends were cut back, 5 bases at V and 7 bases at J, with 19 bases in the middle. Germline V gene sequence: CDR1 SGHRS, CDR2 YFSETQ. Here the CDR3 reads CASSRGGLVGNEQFF. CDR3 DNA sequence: TGCGCCAGCAGTCGTGGGGGCTTAGTAGGGAATGAGCAGTTCTTC.

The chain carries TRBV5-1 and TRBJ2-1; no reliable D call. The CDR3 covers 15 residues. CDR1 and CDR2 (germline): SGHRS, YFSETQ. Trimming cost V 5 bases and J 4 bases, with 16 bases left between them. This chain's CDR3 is CASRPDPLNYNEQFF. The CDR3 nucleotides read TGCGCCAGCAGACCCGACCCACTTAATTACAATGAGCAGTTCTTC.

The CDR3 DNA follows: TGTGCCAGCAGCTTAGGGACTGCCGTCTCGGGAAACACCATATATTTT. Translating gives CASSLGTAVSGNTIYF. The J gene is TRBJ1-3, the V gene TRBV7-2; D gene uncertain. The CDR3 loop spans 16 amino acids. CDR1 is SGHTA, CDR2 FQGNSA, per germline. The V end was cut by 1 base, the J end by 4 bases, with 14 bases between.

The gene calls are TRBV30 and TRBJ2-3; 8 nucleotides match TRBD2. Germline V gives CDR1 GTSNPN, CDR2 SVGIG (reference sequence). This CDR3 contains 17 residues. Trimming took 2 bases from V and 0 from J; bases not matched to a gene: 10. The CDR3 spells CAWSQGRLALSTDTQYF. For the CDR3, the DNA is TGTGCCTGGAGTCAGGGCCGACTAGCGCTCAGCACAGATACGCAGTATTTT.

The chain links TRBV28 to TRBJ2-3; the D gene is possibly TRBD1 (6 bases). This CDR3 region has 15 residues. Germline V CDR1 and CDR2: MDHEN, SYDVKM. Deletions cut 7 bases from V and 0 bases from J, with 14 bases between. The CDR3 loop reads CASNLGQSSTDTQYF. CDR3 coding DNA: TGTGCCAGCAACCTAGGACAGTCTAGCACAGATACGCAGTATTTT.

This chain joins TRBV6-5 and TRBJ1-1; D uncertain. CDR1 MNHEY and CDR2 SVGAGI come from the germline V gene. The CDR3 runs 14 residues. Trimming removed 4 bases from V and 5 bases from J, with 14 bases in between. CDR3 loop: CASSSLPGATEAFF. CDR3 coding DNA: TGTGCCAGCAGTTCCCTCCCGGGAGCGACTGAAGCTTTCTTT.

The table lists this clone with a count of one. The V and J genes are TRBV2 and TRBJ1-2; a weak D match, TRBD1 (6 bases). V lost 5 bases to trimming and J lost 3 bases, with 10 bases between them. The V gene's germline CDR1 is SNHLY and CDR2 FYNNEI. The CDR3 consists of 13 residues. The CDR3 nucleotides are TGTGCCAGCAGTACAGGGAGGGACTATGGCTACACCTTC. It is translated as CASSTGRDYGYTF.

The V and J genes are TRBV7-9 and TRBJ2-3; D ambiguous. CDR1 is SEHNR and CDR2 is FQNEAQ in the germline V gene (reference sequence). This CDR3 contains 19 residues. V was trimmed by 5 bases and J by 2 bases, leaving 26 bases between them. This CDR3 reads CASSRHTGTRSKPTDTQYF. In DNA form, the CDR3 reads TGTGCCAGCAGCCGGCACACCGGAACACGTTCAAAGCCCACAGATACGCAGTATTTT. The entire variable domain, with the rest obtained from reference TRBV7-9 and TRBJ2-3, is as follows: DTGVSQNPRHKITKRGQNVTFRCDPISEHNRLYWYRQTLGQGPEFLTYFQNEAQLEKSRLLSDRFSAERPKGSFSTLEIQRTEQGDSAMYLCASSRHTGTRSKPTDTQYFGPGTRLTVL.

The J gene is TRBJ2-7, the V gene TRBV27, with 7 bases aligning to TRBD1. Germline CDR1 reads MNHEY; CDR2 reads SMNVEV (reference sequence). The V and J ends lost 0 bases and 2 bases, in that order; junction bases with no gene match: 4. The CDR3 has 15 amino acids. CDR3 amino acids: CASSLSTGVTYEQYF. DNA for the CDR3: TGTGCCAGCAGTTTATCAACAGGGGTAACCTACGAGCAGTACTTC.

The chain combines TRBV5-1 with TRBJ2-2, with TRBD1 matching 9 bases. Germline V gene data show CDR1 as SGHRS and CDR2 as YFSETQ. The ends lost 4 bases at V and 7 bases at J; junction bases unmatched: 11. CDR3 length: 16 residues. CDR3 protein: CASSTLDRGNFGELFF. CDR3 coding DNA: TGCGCCAGCAGCACCCTGGACAGGGGTAATTTCGGGGAGCTGTTTTTT.

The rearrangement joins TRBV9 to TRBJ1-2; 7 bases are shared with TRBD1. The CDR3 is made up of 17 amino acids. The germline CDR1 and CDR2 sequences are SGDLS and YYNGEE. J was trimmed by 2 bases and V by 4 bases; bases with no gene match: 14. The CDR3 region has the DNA TGTGCCAGCAGCAACCGCCAGCCGACAGGGCCAAACTATGGCTACACCTTC. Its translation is CASSNRQPTGPNYGYTF.